These T cell receptor beta chains were read from a single sample in a study of T cell repertoires in cytomegalovirus infection. TCRdb reprocessed the reads via MiXCR and lists one record per CDR3 protein. Of about 330,000 distinct CDR3 sequences detected, more than 8% appear once; the ten largest clones hold about 4.5%. Sample: PBMCs. The receptors stem from a human donor in good health (CMV status not recorded). Some clones in this sample may be carry-over from other donors' samples. Each CDR3 is given with its conserved first and last residue. The D gene is left open where the match is weak. Size values are once, few and many counts, or a class for expanded clones, and some rows have none.

j_call	clone_size	v_call	d_call	cdr3_aa	cdr3_nt
TRBJ2-5	NA	TRBV14	TRBD2	CASSPFSQAGGRETQYF	TGTGCCAGCAGCCCTTTCTCCCAAGCGGGAGGGAGGGAGACCCAGTACTTC
TRBJ1-2	many	TRBV4-2	NA	CASSLGRVNYGYTF	TGTGCCAGCAGCCTGGGCCGGGTTAACTATGGCTACACCTTC
TRBJ2-5	NA	TRBV29-1	TRBD1	CSVEGIGQGQETQYF	TGCAGCGTCGAAGGTATCGGACAGGGCCAAGAGACCCAGTACTTC
TRBJ1-2	NA	TRBV15	NA	CATSPLGGLLGYTF	TGTGCCACCAGCCCGCTCGGGGGGCTGTTGGGCTACACCTTC
TRBJ2-5	many	TRBV6-5	TRBD2	CASSYAGLAGETQYF	TGTGCCAGCAGTTACGCTGGACTAGCGGGAGAGACCCAGTACTTC
TRBJ2-1	many	TRBV7-3	TRBD2	CASSLGISSGSKIDHEQFF	TGTGCCAGCAGCTTAGGAATCTCTAGCGGGAGTAAGATTGACCATGAGCAGTTCTTC
TRBJ2-7	NA	TRBV12-3/TRBV12-4	NA	CASSQSAVYEQYF	TGTGCCAGCAGCCAGAGCGCTGTTTACGAGCAGTACTTC
TRBJ2-3	few	TRBV5-4	NA	CASSSALDTQYF	TGTGCCAGCAGCTCCGCGTTAGATACGCAGTATTTT
TRBJ1-4	many	TRBV20-1	NA	CSARSGSGLGEKLFF	TGCAGTGCTAGATCCGGCTCCGGGCTAGGTGAAAAACTGTTTTTT
TRBJ2-2	NA	TRBV7-3	NA	CASSSSSSPGELFF	TGTGCCAGCAGCTCATCGAGCTCCCCCGGGGAGCTGTTTTTT
TRBJ1-1	many	TRBV11-3	NA	CASSSSSHGQAFF	TGTGCCAGCAGTTCCTCCTCCCACGGGCAAGCTTTCTTT
TRBJ1-5	many	TRBV7-2	NA	CASSPTGQISNQPQHF	TGTGCCAGCAGCCCCACAGGCCAGATTAGCAATCAGCCCCAGCATTTT
TRBJ2-5	many	TRBV7-2	NA	CASSLERGNQETQYF	TGTGCCAGCAGCTTAGAAAGGGGAAACCAAGAGACCCAGTACTTC
TRBJ2-3	NA	TRBV6-6	TRBD2	CASSYWGLAGGPGTDTQYF	TGTGCCAGCAGTTATTGGGGACTAGCGGGAGGGCCCGGCACAGATACGCAGTATTTT
TRBJ1-5	few	TRBV2	NA	CASRARINQPQHF	TGTGCCAGCAGAGCCCGGATCAATCAGCCCCAGCATTTT
TRBJ2-1	NA	TRBV28	TRBD2	CASKQAGEVNEQFF	TGTGCCAGCAAGCAGGCGGGAGAGGTCAATGAGCAGTTCTTC
TRBJ2-7	NA	TRBV27	TRBD2	CASSPSGRGYEQYF	TGTGCCAGCAGTCCTAGCGGGAGGGGGTACGAGCAGTACTTC
TRBJ1-1	many	TRBV7-2	TRBD1	CASSPRDRGADTEAFF	TGTGCCAGCAGCCCCAGGGACAGGGGAGCCGACACTGAAGCTTTCTTT
TRBJ1-5	NA	TRBV10-3	NA	CAISDGSHSNQPQHF	TGTGCCATCAGTGATGGTAGTCATAGCAATCAGCCCCAGCATTTT
TRBJ1-5	many	TRBV7-2	NA	CASSLVWANQPQHF	TGTGCCAGCAGCTTAGTTTGGGCCAATCAGCCCCAGCATTTT
TRBJ2-5	few	TRBV6-5	NA	CATGSRQETQYF	TGTGCCACGGGTAGCCGTCAAGAGACCCAGTACTTC
TRBJ2-2	few	TRBV7-9	NA	CASSSGVGELFF	TGTGCCAGCAGCTCAGGGGTCGGGGAGCTGTTTTTT
TRBJ1-6	NA	TRBV5-6	TRBD1	CASSWWDRPSSYNSPLHF	TGTGCCAGCAGCTGGTGGGACAGACCGAGCTCCTATAATTCACCCCTCCACTTT
TRBJ2-7	NA	TRBV12-3/TRBV12-4	TRBD1	CASRSGTGGNEQYF	TGTGCCAGCAGATCCGGGACAGGGGGAAACGAGCAGTACTTC
TRBJ2-3	NA	TRBV27	TRBD2	CASSPSGGSTDTQYF	TGTGCCAGCAGTCCTAGCGGGGGGAGCACAGATACGCAGTATTTT
TRBJ2-2	NA	TRBV25-1	NA	CATVGAGEVGELFF	TGTGCCACCGTCGGGGCAGGGGAGGTCGGGGAGCTGTTTTTT
TRBJ2-5	many	TRBV10-2	TRBD2	CASSPGLAGPKTQYF	TGCGCCAGCAGTCCGGGACTAGCGGGACCCAAGACCCAGTACTTC
TRBJ2-3	few	TRBV6-5	TRBD2	CASSQNTAGVTDTQYF	TGTGCCAGCAGTCAGAACACGGCGGGAGTTACAGATACGCAGTATTTT
TRBJ2-5	NA	TRBV23-1	TRBD1	CASSGDSQETQYF	TGCGCCAGCTCCGGGGACAGTCAAGAGACCCAGTACTTC
TRBJ2-1	few	TRBV28	TRBD2	CASSSPGGNYNEQFF	TGTGCCAGCAGTTCCCCGGGAGGGAATTACAATGAGCAGTTCTTC
TRBJ1-6	NA	TRBV28	TRBD1	CASSFGDRANSPLHF	TGTGCCAGCAGTTTTGGGGACAGGGCTAATTCACCCCTCCACTTT
TRBJ1-3	NA	TRBV12-3/TRBV12-4	NA	CASSWGGNTIYF	TGTGCCAGCAGTTGGGGAGGAAACACCATATATTTT
TRBJ1-1	many	TRBV20-1	NA	CSASDRDTGRPEAFF	TGCAGTGCTAGTGATAGGGACACCGGCAGGCCTGAAGCTTTCTTT
TRBJ2-7	many	TRBV7-2	TRBD1	CASSQTGGKSLYEQYF	TGTGCCAGCAGCCAGACAGGGGGCAAAAGCCTATACGAGCAGTACTTC
TRBJ2-1	many	TRBV24-1	TRBD2	CATSGTSGRSYNEQFF	TGTGCCACCAGTGGGACTAGCGGGCGCTCCTACAATGAGCAGTTCTTC
TRBJ1-1	many	TRBV11-1	NA	CASSSGPNTEAFF	TGTGCCAGCAGCTCGGGCCCGAACACTGAAGCTTTCTTT
TRBJ1-5	few	TRBV7-2	TRBD1	CASSAPDRGLGTQHF	TGTGCCAGCAGCGCGCCGGACAGGGGGCTAGGGACCCAGCATTTT
TRBJ2-3	many	TRBV28	TRBD1	CASSHGQGRWTDTQYF	TGTGCCAGCAGCCACGGACAGGGAAGGTGGACGGATACGCAGTATTTT
TRBJ2-3	many	TRBV7-2	TRBD2	CASSPDGLAGRDTQYF	TGTGCCAGCAGCCCAGACGGACTAGCGGGACGTGATACGCAGTATTTT
TRBJ2-2	few	TRBV7-3	NA	CASSLTKQRGVGELFF	TGTGCCAGCAGCTTAACCAAACAAAGAGGGGTCGGGGAGCTGTTTTTT
TRBJ2-7	few	TRBV6-6	NA	CASSYIKAREEQYF	TGTGCCAGCAGTTATATCAAAGCCCGAGAGGAGCAGTACTTC
TRBJ1-1	many	TRBV12-3/TRBV12-4	NA	CASSLNSGPNTEAFF	TGTGCCAGCAGTTTAAATTCGGGCCCGAACACTGAAGCTTTCTTT
TRBJ1-2	many	TRBV4-3	NA	CASSLGPRAGGNYGYTF	TGCGCCAGCAGCCTCGGGCCTCGGGCAGGCGGCAACTATGGCTACACCTTC
TRBJ2-1	few	TRBV20-1	NA	CSNRRYNEQFF	TGCAGTAACCGGAGGTACAATGAGCAGTTCTTC
TRBJ2-1	NA	TRBV25-1	TRBD2	CASSEGLAGNNEQFF	TGTGCCAGCAGTGAAGGGCTAGCGGGAAACAATGAGCAGTTCTTC
TRBJ1-5	many	TRBV12-3/TRBV12-4	NA	CASSLTADQPQHF	TGTGCCAGCAGTTTAACAGCAGATCAGCCCCAGCATTTT
TRBJ2-7	NA	TRBV7-2	TRBD2	CASSLFAGAYEQYF	TGTGCCAGCAGCTTATTCGCGGGGGCCTACGAGCAGTACTTC
TRBJ1-3	many	TRBV7-8	NA	CASSFDGHSGNTIYF	TGTGCCAGCAGCTTTGACGGGCACTCTGGAAACACCATATATTTT
TRBJ2-2	many	TRBV6-2/TRBV6-3	NA	CASSTRTSNTGELFF	TGTGCCAGCAGTACCCGGACTTCGAACACCGGGGAGCTGTTTTTT
TRBJ2-2	few	TRBV25-1	NA	CASSEWGSNTGELFF	TGTGCCAGCAGTGAATGGGGGAGCAACACCGGGGAGCTGTTTTTT
TRBJ2-1	NA	TRBV4-2	NA	CASSQGYRRTGTLRNEQFF	TGTGCCAGCAGCCAAGGATACCGCCGAACAGGGACGTTAAGGAATGAGCAGTTCTTC
TRBJ1-1	NA	TRBV4-3	NA	CASSQGTAFEAFF	TGCGCCAGCAGCCAAGGGACGGCCTTTGAAGCTTTCTTT
TRBJ2-1	NA	TRBV7-9	NA	CASSPNGNNEQFF	TGTGCCAGCAGCCCAAACGGTAACAATGAGCAGTTCTTC
TRBJ2-7	NA	TRBV25-1	NA	CASSGYNHEQYF	TGTGCCAGCAGTGGTTACAATCACGAGCAGTACTTC